Included here is one T cell receptor beta chain sequence, with context. Antigen specificity is unknown. This record belongs to a study of beta chain features in type 1 diabetes. Whole-study findings and limits: TCRB CDR3 length was moderately but significantly reduced in all four CD4+ subsets of Type 1 diabetes patients. Type 1 diabetes patients had fewer VDJ junction insertions and more deletions. TCRB repertoires of naive, central memory and Treg cells appeared more similar among patients than among healthy donors.

The V end lost 6 bases, the J end lost 4 bases, and 15 bases lay between the germline ends. This CDR3 is built from 15 residues. Germline assignment: CDR1 LNHDA and CDR2 SQIVND (reference sequence). Reverse transcribing all isolated RNA meant expressed TCRB transcripts were sequenced. Profiling relied on immunoSEQ multiplex PCR, and the TCRdb table lists in-frame clones only, not all of them. The data show about 160,000 clones, roughly 10% seen once. CD4+ naive, central memory, regulatory and stem cell-like memory cells were sorted via CD45RO/CCR7/CD25/CD127/CD95/CD27. Sequenced input: central memory CD4+ T cells from blood. This clonotype was obtained from a woman between 25 and 40 years old with type 1 diabetes. The rearrangement uses TRBV19 and TRBJ2-2; D not resolved. DNA for the CDR3: TGTGCCAGTAGGAGGCTAGATGGCAGCACCGGGGAGCTGTTTTTT. Translating it yields CASRRLDGSTGELFF.